A single sample gave rise to the 15 T cell receptor beta chains below, sequenced in a study of T cell clones after liver transplantation. The data were produced by immunoSEQ multiplex PCR, yet TCRdb's version contains in-frame clones alone and is incomplete. The table includes some 20,000 clones, approximately 80% detected once. This specimen was CD8+ T cells from blood, taken about 50 months after liver transplant. The source of these receptors is a human patient who received a liver transplant. Some T cells may have originated in the graft donor.

The rearrangement uses TRBV4-1 and TRBJ2-2; 7 nucleotides match TRBD1. The CDR3 has 18 amino acids. Germline V gene lookup returns CDR1 MGHRA and CDR2 YSYEKL. J was trimmed by 2 bases and V by 0 bases; bases with no gene match: 9. CDR3 nucleotides: TGCGCCAGCAGCCAAGACGGGCCCAGGGGGATAAACACCGGGGAGCTGTTTTTT. This gives the protein CASSQDGPRGINTGELFF.

The chain employs TRBV10-3 and TRBJ2-3; D might be TRBD1 (5 bases). The CDR3 consists of 15 residues. V lost 5 bases to trimming and J lost 5 bases, with 17 bases between them. CDR1 is ENHRY and CDR2 is SYGVKD in the germline V gene. CDR3 sequence reads: CAISYLQGTLDTQYF. The CDR3 DNA reads TGTGCCATCAGTTATCTCCAGGGTACATTAGATACGCAGTATTTT.

The rearrangement uses TRBV6-4 and TRBJ1-2, with a possible D match to TRBD1 (6 bases). Per the germline V gene, CDR1 is MRHNA and CDR2 is SNTAGT. Between the trimmed V and J ends, which lost 7 bases and 8 bases, there was a span of 20 bases. The CDR3 sequence is 14 residues long. CDR3 in amino acids: CASTRGQEPRGYTF. The DNA of the CDR3 is TGTGCCAGCACCAGGGGCCAGGAGCCGAGGGGCTACACCTTC.

This rearrangement joins TRBV6-6 to TRBJ1-5; D ambiguous. Looked up from germline, CDR1 is MNHNY and CDR2 is SVGAGI (reference sequence). The V end lost 8 bases, the J end lost 7 bases, and 9 bases lay between the germline ends. The CDR3 has 11 amino acids. The CDR3 here is CASGVRQPQHF. In DNA, the CDR3 is TGTGCCAGCGGAGTTCGCCAGCCCCAGCATTTT.

V gene TRBV9 combines with J gene TRBJ2-6; perhaps TRBD2 as D (5 bases). The V gene's germline CDR1 is SGDLS and CDR2 YYNGEE. The CDR3 covers 17 residues. Trimming removed 0 bases at V and 0 bases at J, with 10 bases between. The CDR3 region has the DNA TGTGCCAGCAGCGTAGACGGGATACCCTCTGGGGCCAACGTCCTGACTTTC. This encodes CASSVDGIPSGANVLTF.

This clone was seen ten or more times. J is TRBJ2-1 and V is TRBV20-1; D is undetermined. Germline CDR1 is DFQATT and CDR2 is SNEGSKA (reference sequence). The V gene lost 2 bases and the J gene lost 8 bases, with 7 bases spanning the gap. CDR3 length equals 11 residues. The CDR3 spells CSARQADEQFF. The CDR3 DNA reads as TGCAGTGCTAGACAGGCCGATGAGCAGTTCTTC.

This chain connects TRBV7-3 to TRBJ2-1, with 12 bases identical to TRBD2. CDR1 and CDR2 from the germline V gene are SGHTA and FQGTGA. The CDR3 consists of 15 residues. Trimming removed 4 bases from V and 8 bases from J; junction bases left unmatched: 6. CDR3 in amino acids: CASSSTSGRIHEQFF. CDR3 nucleotides: TGTGCCAGCAGCTCGACTAGCGGGAGAATCCATGAGCAGTTCTTC.

The chain carries TRBV11-2 and TRBJ2-6, with no clear D. This CDR3 has 15 residues. V was pared by 2 bases and J by 1 base, with 6 bases between. The V gene's germline CDR1 is SGHAT and CDR2 FQNNGV. CDR3 region: CASSLPVSGANVLTF. CDR3 in DNA: TGTGCCAGCAGCTTACCCGTGTCTGGGGCCAACGTCCTGACTTTC.

The V call is TRBV11-2, the J call TRBJ2-7; a possible D gene is TRBD1 (6 bases). CDR3 length equals 11 residues. Germline V lookup: CDR1 SGHAT, CDR2 FQNNGV. With 5 bases removed from V and 11 bases from J, the gap between germline ends came to 13 bases. CDR3 in amino acids: CASSLTGRKYF. The DNA for the CDR3 is TGTGCCAGCAGCCTTACAGGGCGGAAGTACTTC.

This rearrangement joins TRBV2 to TRBJ2-2; D call uncertain. The length of the CDR3 is 15 residues. Germline values: CDR1 SNHLY, CDR2 FYNNEI. V dropped 3 bases and J dropped 3 bases, with 11 bases sitting between them. The DNA of the CDR3 is TGTGCCAGCAGTGAGCCCCGTGGGGACACCGGGGAGCTGTTTTTT. It specifies CASSEPRGDTGELFF.

The chain uses TRBV4-3 and TRBJ2-1; 7 bases match TRBD2. Germline lookup yields CDR1 LGHNA and CDR2 YSLEER. The J segment lost 5 bases and the V segment lost 0 bases, leaving 4 bases of the junction unmatched. This CDR3 has 15 residues. In nucleotides, the CDR3 is TGCGCCAGCAGCCAAGAAGCTAGCGGCGACAATGAGCAGTTCTTC. Its translation is CASSQEASGDNEQFF.

The chain recombines TRBV11-3 with TRBJ2-7; no reliable D call. The CDR3 runs 13 residues. Germline V lookup: CDR1 SGHNT, CDR2 YENEEA. V gave up 4 bases and J gave up 0 bases, with 7 bases separating them. DNA of the CDR3: TGTGCCAGCAGCTCCCGCGACTCCTACGAGCAGTACTTC. This sequence encodes CASSSRDSYEQYF.

J is TRBJ2-7 and V is TRBV4-3, with TRBD1 matching over 7 bases. The CDR3 totals 16 residues. V shed 0 bases and J 2 bases; nucleotides not matched to a gene: 7. Germline V lookup: CDR1 LGHNA, CDR2 YSLEER. CDR3 region: CASSQDQGDRPYEQYF. CDR3 sequence (DNA): TGCGCCAGCAGCCAAGATCAGGGGGACAGACCCTACGAGCAGTACTTC.

This chain links TRBV7-6 with TRBJ2-1; 10 bases fit TRBD2. V lost 4 bases and J lost 6; bases outside the gene matches: 3. Germline V gene data show CDR1 as SGHVS and CDR2 as FNYEAQ. The CDR3 contains 14 residues. CDR3 sequence: CASSSASGGNEQFF. CDR3 DNA sequence: TGTGCCAGCAGCTCCGCTAGCGGGGGCAATGAGCAGTTCTTC.

The chain is built from TRBV28 and TRBJ2-1; D remains unclear. V was pared by 4 bases and J by 2 bases, with 21 bases between. CDR1 and CDR2 from the germline V gene are MDHEN and SYDVKM. This CDR3 spans 18 amino acids. The CDR3 DNA reads TGTGCCAGCAGTTCCTACGACTCGGACGGACGACCCTACAATGAGCAGTTCTTC. It is translated as CASSSYDSDGRPYNEQFF. Variable domain in full (rest from reference TRBV28 and TRBJ2-1): DVKVTQSSRYLVKRTGEKVFLECVQDMDHENMFWYRQDPGLGLRLIYFSYDVKMKEKGDIPEGYSVSREKKERFSLILESASTNQTSMYLCASSSYDSDGRPYNEQFFGPGTRLTVL.